Sequencing of this T cell receptor beta chain was carried out in a study of cytomegalovirus exposure and HLA in healthy donors. In the study overall: Earlier, roughly 180 million T cells were analyzed, and about 120 million unique TCR beta sequences were found among them. Findings and caveats of the study: The authors later found HLA-associated TCR beta chains more clonally expanded than equally common others.

Primers for the PCR totalled 60 Vbeta and 13 Jbeta. Method: immunoSEQ multiplex PCR; TCRdb's copy keeps in-frame clones and lacks some. The data hold 95,000 to 100,000 clones, with roughly three quarters observed a single time. As to this clone: Its antigen is undetermined.

The V and J ends lost 5 bases and 6 bases respectively, with 17 bases between them. CDR1 and CDR2 (germline): GTSNPN, SVGIG (reference sequence). The CDR3 has 14 residues. This receptor was identified in a female donor in good health and CMV-seronegative. Sequencing was carried out using PBMCs. The rearrangement links TRBV30 to TRBJ1-5; D possibly corresponds to TRBD1 (5 bases). This CDR3 reads CAWSWQGRFQPQHF. For the CDR3, the DNA is TGTGCCTGGTCTTGGCAGGGTAGGTTTCAGCCCCAGCATTTT.